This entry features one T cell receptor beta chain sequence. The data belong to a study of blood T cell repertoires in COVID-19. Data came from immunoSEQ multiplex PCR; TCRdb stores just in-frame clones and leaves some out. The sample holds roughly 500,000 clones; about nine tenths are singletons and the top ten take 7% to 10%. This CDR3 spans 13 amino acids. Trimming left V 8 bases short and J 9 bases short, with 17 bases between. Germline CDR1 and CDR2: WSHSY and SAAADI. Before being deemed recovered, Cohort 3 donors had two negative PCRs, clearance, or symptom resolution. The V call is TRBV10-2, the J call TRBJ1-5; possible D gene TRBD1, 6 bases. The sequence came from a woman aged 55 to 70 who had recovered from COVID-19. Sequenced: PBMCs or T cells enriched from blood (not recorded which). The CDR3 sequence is CASRGGGQWPQHF. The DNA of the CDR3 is TGCGCCAGCCGGGGTGGGGGCCAATGGCCCCAGCATTTT.